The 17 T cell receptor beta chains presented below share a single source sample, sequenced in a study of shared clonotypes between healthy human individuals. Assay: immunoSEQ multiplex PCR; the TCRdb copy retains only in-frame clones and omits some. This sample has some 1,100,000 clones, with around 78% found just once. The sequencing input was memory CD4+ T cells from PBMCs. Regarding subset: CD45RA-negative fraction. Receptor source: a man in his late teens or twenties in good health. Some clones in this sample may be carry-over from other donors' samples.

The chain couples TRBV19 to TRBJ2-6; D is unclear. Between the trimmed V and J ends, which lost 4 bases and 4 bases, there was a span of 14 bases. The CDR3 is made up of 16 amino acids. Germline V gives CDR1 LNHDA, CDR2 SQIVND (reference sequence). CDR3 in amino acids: CASSTFKRAGANVLTF. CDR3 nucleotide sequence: TGTGCCAGTAGTACCTTTAAAAGGGCCGGGGCCAACGTCCTGACTTTC.

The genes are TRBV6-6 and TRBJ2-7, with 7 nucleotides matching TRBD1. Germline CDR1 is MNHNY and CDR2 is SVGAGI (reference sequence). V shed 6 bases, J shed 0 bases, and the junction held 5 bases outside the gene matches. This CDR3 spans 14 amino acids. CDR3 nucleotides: TGTGCCAGCAGGCCCGGGACAGTCTCCTACGAGCAGTACTTC. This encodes CASRPGTVSYEQYF.

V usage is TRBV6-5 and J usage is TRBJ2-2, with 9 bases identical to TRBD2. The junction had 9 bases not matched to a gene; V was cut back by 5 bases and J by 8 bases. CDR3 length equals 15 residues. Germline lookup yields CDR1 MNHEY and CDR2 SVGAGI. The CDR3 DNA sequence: TGTGCCAGCAGTCAGTTACAGCGGGGGGCGGGGGAGCTGTTTTTT. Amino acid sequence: CASSQLQRGAGELFF.

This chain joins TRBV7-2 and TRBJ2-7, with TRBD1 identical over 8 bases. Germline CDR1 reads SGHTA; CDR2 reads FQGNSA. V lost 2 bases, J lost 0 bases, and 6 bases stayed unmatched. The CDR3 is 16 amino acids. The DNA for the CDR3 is TGTGCCAGCAGCTTACGAACAGGGGGGAGCTCCTACGAGCAGTACTTC. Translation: CASSLRTGGSSYEQYF.

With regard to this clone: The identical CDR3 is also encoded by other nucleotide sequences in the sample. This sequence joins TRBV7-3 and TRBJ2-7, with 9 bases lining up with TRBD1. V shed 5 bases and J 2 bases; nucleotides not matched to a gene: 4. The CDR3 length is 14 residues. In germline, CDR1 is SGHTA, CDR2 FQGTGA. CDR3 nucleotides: TGTGCCAGCAGCCCAGGGACAGGGCCCTACGAGCAGTACTTC. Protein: CASSPGTGPYEQYF.

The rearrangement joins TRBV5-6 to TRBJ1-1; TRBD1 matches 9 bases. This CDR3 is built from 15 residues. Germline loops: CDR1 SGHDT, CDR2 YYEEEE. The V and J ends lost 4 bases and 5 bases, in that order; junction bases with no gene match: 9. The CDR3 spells CASSIGQGKGTEAFF. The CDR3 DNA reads TGTGCCAGCAGCATAGGACAGGGGAAAGGGACTGAAGCTTTCTTT.

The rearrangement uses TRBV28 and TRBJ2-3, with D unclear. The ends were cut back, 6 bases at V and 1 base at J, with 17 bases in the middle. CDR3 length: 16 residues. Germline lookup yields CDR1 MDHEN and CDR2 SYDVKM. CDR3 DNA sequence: TGTGCCAGCAGGGGATCCGAGGCTTTTGGCACAGATACGCAGTATTTT. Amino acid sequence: CASRGSEAFGTDTQYF.

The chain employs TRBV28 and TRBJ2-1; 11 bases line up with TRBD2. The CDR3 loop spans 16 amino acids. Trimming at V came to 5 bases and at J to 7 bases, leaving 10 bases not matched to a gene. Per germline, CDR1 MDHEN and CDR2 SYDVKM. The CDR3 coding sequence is TGTGCCAGCAGTCCCCCGACTAGCGGGATAAGAAATGAGCAGTTCTTC. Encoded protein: CASSPPTSGIRNEQFF.

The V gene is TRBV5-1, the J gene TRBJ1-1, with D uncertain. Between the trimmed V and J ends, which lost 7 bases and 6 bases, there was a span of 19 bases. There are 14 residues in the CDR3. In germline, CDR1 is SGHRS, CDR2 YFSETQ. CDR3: CASAPPPPLPEAFF. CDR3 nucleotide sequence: TGCGCCAGCGCCCCTCCCCCGCCCCTTCCTGAAGCTTTCTTT.

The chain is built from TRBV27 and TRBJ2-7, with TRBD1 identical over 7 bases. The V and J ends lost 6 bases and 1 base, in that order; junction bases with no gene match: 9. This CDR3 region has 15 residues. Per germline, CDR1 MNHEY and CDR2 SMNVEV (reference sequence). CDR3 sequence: CASSRPGTASYEQYF. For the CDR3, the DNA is TGTGCCAGCAGCCGCCCCGGGACAGCGTCCTACGAGCAGTACTTC.

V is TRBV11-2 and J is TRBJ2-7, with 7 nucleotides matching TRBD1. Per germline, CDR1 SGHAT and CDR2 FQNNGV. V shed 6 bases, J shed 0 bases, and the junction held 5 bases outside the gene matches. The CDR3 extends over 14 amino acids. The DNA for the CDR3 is TGTGCCAGCAGTGATAGGGGGCCCTCCTACGAGCAGTACTTC. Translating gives CASSDRGPSYEQYF.

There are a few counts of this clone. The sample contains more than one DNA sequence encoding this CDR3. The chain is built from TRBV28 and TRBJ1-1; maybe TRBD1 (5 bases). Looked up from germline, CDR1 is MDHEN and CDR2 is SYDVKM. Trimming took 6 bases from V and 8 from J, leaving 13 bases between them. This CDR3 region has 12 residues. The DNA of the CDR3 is TGTGCCAGCAGGACAGAGAATATAGAAGCTTTCTTT. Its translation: CASRTENIEAFF. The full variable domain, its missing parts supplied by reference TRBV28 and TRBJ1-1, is DVKVTQSSRYLVKRTGEKVFLECVQDMDHENMFWYRQDPGLGLRLIYFSYDVKMKEKGDIPEGYSVSREKKERFSLILESASTNQTSMYLCASRTENIEAFFGQGTRLTVV.

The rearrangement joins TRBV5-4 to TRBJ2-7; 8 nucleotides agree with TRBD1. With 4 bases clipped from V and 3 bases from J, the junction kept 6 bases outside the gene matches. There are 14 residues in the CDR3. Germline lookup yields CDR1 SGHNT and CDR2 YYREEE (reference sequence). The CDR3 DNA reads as TGTGCCAGCAGCCCAGGGGGCGCGGACTACGAGCAGTACTTC. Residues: CASSPGGADYEQYF.

The CDR3 region has the DNA TGTGCCAGCAGCTTGGCTGCAACAGGGTGGAACTATGGCTACACCTTC. Translated: CASSLAATGWNYGYTF. The gene calls are TRBV5-4 and TRBJ1-2; maybe TRBD1 (6 bases). This CDR3 is 16 amino acids long. Trimming took off 0 bases at V and 2 bases at J, with 14 bases between the two ends. Germline CDR1 reads SGHNT; CDR2 reads YYREEE (reference sequence).

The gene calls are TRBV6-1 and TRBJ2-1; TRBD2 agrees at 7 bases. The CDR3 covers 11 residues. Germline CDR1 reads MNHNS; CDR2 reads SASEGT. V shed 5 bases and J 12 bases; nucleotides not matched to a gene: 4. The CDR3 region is CASSSSGGQFF. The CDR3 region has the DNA TGTGCCAGCAGTTCGTCGGGAGGGCAGTTCTTC.

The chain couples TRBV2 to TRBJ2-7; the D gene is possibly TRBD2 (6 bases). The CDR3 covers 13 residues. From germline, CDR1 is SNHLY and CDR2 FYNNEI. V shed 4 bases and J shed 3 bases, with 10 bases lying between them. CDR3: CASSVAGNYEQYF. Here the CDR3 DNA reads TGTGCCAGCAGTGTTGCGGGGAACTACGAGCAGTACTTC.

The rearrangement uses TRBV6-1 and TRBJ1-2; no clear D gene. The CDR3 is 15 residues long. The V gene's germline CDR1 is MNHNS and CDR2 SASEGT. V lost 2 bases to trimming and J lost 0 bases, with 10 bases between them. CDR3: CASSETWGANYGYTF. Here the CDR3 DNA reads TGTGCCAGCAGTGAAACTTGGGGTGCTAACTATGGCTACACCTTC.